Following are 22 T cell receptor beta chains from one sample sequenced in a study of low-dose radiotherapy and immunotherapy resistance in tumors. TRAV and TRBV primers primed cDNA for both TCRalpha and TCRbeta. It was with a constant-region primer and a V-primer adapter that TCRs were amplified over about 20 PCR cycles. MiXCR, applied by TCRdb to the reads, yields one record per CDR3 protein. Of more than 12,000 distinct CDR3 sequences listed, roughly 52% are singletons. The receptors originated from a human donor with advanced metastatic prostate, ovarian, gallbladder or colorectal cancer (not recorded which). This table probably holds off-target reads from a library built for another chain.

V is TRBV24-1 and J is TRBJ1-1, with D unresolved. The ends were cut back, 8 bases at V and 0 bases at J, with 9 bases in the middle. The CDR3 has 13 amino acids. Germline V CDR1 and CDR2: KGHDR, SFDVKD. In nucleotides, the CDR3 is TGTGCCACCACTAAGGCGGTGAACACTGAAGCTTTCTTT. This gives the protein CATTKAVNTEAFF.

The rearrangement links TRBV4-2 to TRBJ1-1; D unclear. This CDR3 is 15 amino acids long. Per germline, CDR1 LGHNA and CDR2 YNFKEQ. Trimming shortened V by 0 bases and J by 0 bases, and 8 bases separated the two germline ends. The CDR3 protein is CASSQEPGMNTEAFF. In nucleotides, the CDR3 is TGTGCCAGCAGCCAAGAGCCGGGAATGAACACTGAAGCTTTCTTT.

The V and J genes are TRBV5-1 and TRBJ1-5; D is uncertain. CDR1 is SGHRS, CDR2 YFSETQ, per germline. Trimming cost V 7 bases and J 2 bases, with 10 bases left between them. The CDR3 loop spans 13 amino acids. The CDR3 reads CASSEGGNQPQHF. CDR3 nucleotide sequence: TGCGCCAGCTCGGAGGGTGGCAATCAGCCCCAGCATTTT.

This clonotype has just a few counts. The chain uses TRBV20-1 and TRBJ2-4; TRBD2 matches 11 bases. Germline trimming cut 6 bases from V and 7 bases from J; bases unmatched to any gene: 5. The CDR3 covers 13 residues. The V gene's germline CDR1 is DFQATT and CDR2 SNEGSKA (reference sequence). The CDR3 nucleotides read TGCAGTGCAGGAACTAGCGGGAGTAACATTCAGTACTTC. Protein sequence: CSAGTSGSNIQYF.

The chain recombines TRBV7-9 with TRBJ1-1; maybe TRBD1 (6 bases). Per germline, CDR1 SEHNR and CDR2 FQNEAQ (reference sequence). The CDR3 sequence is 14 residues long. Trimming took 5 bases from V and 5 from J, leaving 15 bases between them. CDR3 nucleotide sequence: TGTGCCAGCAGCACCGAGGGGGTGGGAACTGAAGCTTTCTTT. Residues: CASSTEGVGTEAFF.

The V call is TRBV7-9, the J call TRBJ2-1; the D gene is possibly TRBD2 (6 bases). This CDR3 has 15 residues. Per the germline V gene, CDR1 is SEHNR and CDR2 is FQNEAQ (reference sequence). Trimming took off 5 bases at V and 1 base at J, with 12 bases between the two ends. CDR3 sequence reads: CASSVGTRSYNEQFF. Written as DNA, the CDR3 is TGTGCCAGCAGCGTTGGGACTCGTTCCTACAATGAGCAGTTCTTC.

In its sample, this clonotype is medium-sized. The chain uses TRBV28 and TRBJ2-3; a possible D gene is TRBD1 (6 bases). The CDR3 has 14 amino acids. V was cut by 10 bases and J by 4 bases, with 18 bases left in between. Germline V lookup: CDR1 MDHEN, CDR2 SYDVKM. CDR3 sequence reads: CATKLGTPSDTQYF. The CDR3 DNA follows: TGTGCCACCAAACTTGGGACACCCTCAGATACGCAGTATTTT.

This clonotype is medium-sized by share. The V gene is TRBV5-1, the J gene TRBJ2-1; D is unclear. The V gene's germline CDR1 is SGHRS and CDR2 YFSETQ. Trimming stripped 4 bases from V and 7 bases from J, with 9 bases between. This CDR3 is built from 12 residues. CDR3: CASSPNWNEQFF. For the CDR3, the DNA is TGCGCCAGCAGCCCTAACTGGAATGAGCAGTTCTTC.

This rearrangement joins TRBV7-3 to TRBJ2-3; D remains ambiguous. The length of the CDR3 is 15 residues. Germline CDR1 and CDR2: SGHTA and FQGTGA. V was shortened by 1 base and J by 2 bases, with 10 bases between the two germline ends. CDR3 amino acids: CASSLSGGNTDTQYF. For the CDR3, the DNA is TGTGCCAGCAGCTTAAGTGGTGGAAACACAGATACGCAGTATTTT.

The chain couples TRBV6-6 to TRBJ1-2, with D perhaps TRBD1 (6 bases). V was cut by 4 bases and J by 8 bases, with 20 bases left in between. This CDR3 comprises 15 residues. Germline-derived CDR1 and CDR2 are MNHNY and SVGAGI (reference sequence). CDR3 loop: CASSSEITGLKGYTF. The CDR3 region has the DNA TGTGCCAGCAGTTCCGAAATAACAGGGCTGAAGGGCTACACCTTC.

CDR3 sequence (DNA): TGTGCCAGCAGGTCGGACAAATACTACGAGCAGTACTTC. Encoded protein: CASRSDKYYEQYF. The J gene is TRBJ2-7, the V gene TRBV14; D might be TRBD1 (5 bases). The V gene's germline CDR1 is SGHDN and CDR2 FVKESK. With 6 bases removed from V and 3 bases from J, the gap between germline ends came to 12 bases. This CDR3 is 13 amino acids long.

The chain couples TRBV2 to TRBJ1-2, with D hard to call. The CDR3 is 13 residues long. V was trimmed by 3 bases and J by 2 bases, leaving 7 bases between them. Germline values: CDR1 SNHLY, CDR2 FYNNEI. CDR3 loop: CASSDSLNYGYTF. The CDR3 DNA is TGTGCCAGCAGTGACTCCCTAAACTATGGCTACACCTTC.

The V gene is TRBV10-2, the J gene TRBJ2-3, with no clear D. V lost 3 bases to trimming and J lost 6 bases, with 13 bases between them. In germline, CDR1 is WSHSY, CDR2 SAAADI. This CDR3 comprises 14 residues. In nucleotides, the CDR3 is TGCGCCAGCAGTGACTGGGATCCTGGGGATACGCAGTATTTT. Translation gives CASSDWDPGDTQYF.

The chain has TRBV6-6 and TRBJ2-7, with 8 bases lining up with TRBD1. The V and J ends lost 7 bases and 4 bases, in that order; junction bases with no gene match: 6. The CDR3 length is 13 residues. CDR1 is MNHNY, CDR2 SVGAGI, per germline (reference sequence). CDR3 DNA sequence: TGTGCCAGCACCACCGGGACAGGTTACGAGCAGTACTTC. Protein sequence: CASTTGTGYEQYF.

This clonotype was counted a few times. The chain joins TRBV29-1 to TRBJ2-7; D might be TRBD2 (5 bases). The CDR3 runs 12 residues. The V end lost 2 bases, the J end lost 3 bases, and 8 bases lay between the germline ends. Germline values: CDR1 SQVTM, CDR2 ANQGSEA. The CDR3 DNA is TGCAGCGTTGAACTAGCAGACTACGAGCAGTACTTC. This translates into CSVELADYEQYF.

CDR3 sequence reads: CASSLGRGGGYGYTF. CDR3 DNA: TGTGCCAGCAGCTTAGGCCGGGGAGGAGGCTATGGCTACACCTTC. The rearrangement uses TRBV7-2 and TRBJ1-2; D is unresolved. Trimming took off 1 base at V and 4 bases at J, with 13 bases between the two ends. The CDR3 runs to 15 residues. CDR1 is SGHTA and CDR2 is FQGNSA in the germline V gene.

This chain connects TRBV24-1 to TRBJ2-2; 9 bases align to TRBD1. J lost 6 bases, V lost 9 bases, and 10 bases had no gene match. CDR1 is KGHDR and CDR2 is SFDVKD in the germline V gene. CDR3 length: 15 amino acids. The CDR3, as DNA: TGTGCCACCGAAGAAACAGGGGGCGGTCCCGGGGAGCTGTTTTTT. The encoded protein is CATEETGGGPGELFF.

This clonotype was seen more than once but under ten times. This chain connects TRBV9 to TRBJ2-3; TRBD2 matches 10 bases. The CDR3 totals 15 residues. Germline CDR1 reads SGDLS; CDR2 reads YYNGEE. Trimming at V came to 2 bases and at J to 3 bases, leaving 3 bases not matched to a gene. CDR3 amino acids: CASSVGTSETDTQYF. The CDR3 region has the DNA TGTGCCAGCAGCGTTGGGACTAGCGAAACAGATACGCAGTATTTT.

DNA for the CDR3: TGCGCCAGCAGGGGCCCTACAGGGGGCACCTACGAGCAGTACTTC. It codes for CASRGPTGGTYEQYF. The chain recombines TRBV10-2 with TRBJ2-7; 9 bases line up with TRBD1. This CDR3 comprises 15 residues. The V gene end was trimmed by 6 bases and the J gene end by 2 bases; junction bases not matched to a gene: 8. The germline V gene has CDR1 WSHSY and CDR2 SAAADI.

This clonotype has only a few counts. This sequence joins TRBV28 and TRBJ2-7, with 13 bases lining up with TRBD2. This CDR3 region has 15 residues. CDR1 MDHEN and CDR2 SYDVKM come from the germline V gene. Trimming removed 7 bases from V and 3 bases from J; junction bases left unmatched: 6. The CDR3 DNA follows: TGTGCCAGCACTCTAAGGACTAGCGGGAGCTACGAGCAGTACTTC. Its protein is CASTLRTSGSYEQYF.

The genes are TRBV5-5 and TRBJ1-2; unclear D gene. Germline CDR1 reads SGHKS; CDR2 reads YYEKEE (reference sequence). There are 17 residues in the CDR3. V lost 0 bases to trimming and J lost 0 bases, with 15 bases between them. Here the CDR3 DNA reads TGTGCCAGCAGCTTGGCACCCCCTAAGGCTACTAACTATGGCTACACCTTC. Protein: CASSLAPPKATNYGYTF.

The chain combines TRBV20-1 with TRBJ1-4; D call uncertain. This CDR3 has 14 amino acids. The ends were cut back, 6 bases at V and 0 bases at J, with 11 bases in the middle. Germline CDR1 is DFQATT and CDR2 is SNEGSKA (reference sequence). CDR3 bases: TGCAGTGCGATACAGCTCACAACTAATGAAAAACTGTTTTTT. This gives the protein CSAIQLTTNEKLFF.